This TCR beta chain was identified in a study of cytomegalovirus exposure and HLA in healthy donors. General study findings and limits: It was assumed in the presence/absence analyses that sequencing depth was roughly uniform across donors. As immune exposure information, only CMV serostatus was available.

Germline V CDR1 and CDR2: MDHEN, SYDVKM. Trimming removed 3 bases from V and 10 bases from J; junction bases left unmatched: 12. CDR3 length: 16 residues. 60 Vbeta and 13 Jbeta primers were used in PCR. Clones were sequenced by immunoSEQ multiplex PCR, and TCRdb holds only the in-frame ones, with some missing. In the table there are roughly 130,000 clones, just under 75% of which are singletons. On this clone itself: As yet, its antigen is unknown.

The V gene is TRBV28, the J gene TRBJ2-1; 10 bases agree with TRBD1. The TCR originated in a man aged 40-55 years in good health and CMV-seropositive. The material sequenced was PBMCs. Written as DNA, the CDR3 is TGTGCCAGCAGTTTGAGTGCGGGTGACAGGGGGCGGGAGCAGTTCTTC. This gives the protein CASSLSAGDRGREQFF.